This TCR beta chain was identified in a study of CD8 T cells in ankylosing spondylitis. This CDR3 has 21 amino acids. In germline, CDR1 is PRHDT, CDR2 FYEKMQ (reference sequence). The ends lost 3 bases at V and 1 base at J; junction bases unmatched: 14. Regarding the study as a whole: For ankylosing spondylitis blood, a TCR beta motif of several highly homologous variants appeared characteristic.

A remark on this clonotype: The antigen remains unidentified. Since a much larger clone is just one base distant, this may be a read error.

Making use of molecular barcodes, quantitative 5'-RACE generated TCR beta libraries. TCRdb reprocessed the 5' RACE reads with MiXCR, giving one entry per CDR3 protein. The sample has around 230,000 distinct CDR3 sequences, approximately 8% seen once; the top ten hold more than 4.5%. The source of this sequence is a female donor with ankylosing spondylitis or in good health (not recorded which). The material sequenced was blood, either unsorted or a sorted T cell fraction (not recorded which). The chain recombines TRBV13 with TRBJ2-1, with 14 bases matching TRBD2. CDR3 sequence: CASSFAPRGTSGSRSYNEQFF. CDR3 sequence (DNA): TGTGCCAGCAGCTTTGCCCCTCGCGGGACTAGCGGGAGTAGGTCCTACAATGAGCAGTTCTTC.